This T cell receptor beta chain originates from a study of CXCR3 chemokines and chemotherapy response in bladder cancer. This clonotype showed up many times. TCRdb re-called the PCR reads with MiXCR, one entry per CDR3 protein. Among some 8,100 distinct CDR3 sequences listed, 10% to 15% were seen once. This CDR3 region has 18 residues. Germline V lookup: CDR1 ENHRY, CDR2 SYGVKD. The trim removed 4 bases at V and 4 bases at J, leaving 5 bases unmatched. This TCR came from a human donor with bladder cancer that responded to neoadjuvant chemotherapy. This sample was taken from a patient whose treatment included neoadjuvant chemotherapy. The rearrangement uses TRBV10-3 and TRBJ2-6; 15 nucleotides align to TRBD2. CDR3 loop: CAISGTSGGVSGANVLTF. Here the CDR3 DNA reads TGTGCCATCAGTGGGACTAGCGGGGGGGTCTCGGGGGCCAACGTCCTGACTTTC.